This TCR beta chain was captured by sequencing in a study of preoperative IRX-2 immunotherapy in early breast cancer. Method: immunoSEQ multiplex PCR; TCRdb's copy keeps in-frame clones and lacks some. The table records 40,000 to 45,000 clones, just under 95% of them present only once. The germline gives CDR1 SGHDT, CDR2 YYEEEE. The V and J ends lost 4 bases and 3 bases respectively, with 13 bases between them. The CDR3 is 14 amino acids. Treatment meaning: preoperative locoregional IRX-2 cytokine immunotherapy. Preoperative locoregional IRX-2 cytokine immunotherapy was tested in the phase Ib source study.

The receptor was isolated from a human donor with breast cancer. Here the sequenced sample was tumor tissue, taken after IRX-2 immunotherapy. This chain joins TRBV5-6 and TRBJ1-2; tentatively, D is TRBD1 (6 bases). This chain's CDR3 is CASSPQGSDYGYTF. CDR3 nucleotide sequence: TGTGCCAGCAGCCCACAGGGCAGCGACTATGGCTACACCTTC. The variable domain in full, completed from reference TRBV5-6 and TRBJ1-2, reads DAGVTQSPTHLIKTRGQQVTLRCSPKSGHDTVSWYQQALGQGPQFIFQYYEEEERQRGNFPDRFSGHQFPNYSSELNVNALLLGDSALYLCASSPQGSDYGYTFGSGTRLTVV.